This TCR beta chain emerged from a study of control samples from healthy donors and cancer patients. The repertoire was sequenced with immunoSEQ multiplex PCR; TCRdb's copy has only in-frame clones and lacks some. Of 25,000 to 35,000 clones listed, about 86% were seen once; the top ten hold 1.6%. The sample holds one count of this clone. The origin of this receptor is a woman in her thirties or forties with lung cancer. Sequenced: PBMCs.

CDR3 coding DNA: TGTGCCAGCAGCCAAGGATTCAGGGTTTATGGCTACACCTTC. This translates into CASSQGFRVYGYTF. This chain uses TRBV3-1 (or the pseudogene TRBV3-2) with TRBJ1-2, with D possibly TRBD1 on 5 matching bases. CDR3 length: 14 amino acids. Germline V gene sequence: CDR1 LGHDT, CDR2 YNNKEL (reference sequence). Deletions cut 1 base from V and 5 bases from J, with 11 bases between.